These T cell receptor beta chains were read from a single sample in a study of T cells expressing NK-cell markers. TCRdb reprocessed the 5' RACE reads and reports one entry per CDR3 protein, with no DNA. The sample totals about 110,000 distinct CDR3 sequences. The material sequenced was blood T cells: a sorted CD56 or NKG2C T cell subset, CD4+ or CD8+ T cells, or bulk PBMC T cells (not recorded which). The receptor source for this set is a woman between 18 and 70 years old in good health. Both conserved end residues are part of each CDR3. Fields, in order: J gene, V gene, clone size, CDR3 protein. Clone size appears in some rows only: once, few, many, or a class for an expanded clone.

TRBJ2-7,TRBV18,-,CASSPGTGVYEQYF
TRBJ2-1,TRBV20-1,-,CSASPVAGWSYNEQFF
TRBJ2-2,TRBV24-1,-,CATSGQGGGGELFF
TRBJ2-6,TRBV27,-,CASSQSSGANVLTF
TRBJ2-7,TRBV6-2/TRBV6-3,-,CASSTDVASYEQYF
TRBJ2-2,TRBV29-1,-,CSVETGHSNTGELFF
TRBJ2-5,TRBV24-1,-,CATQGLGETQYF
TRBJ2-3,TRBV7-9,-,CASSLGVVVRGTDTQYF
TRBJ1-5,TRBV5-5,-,CASSTGTTGDQPQHF
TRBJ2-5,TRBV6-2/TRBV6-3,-,CASNGGDQETQYF
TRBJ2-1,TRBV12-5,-,CASGLDVNEQFF
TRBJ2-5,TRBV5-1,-,CASSPKFETQYF
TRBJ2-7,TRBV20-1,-,CSAAQTTPYEQYF
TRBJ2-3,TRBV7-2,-,CASSLGGLASTDTQYF
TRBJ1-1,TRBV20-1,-,CSASGGQGGTEAFF
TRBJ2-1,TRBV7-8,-,CASSYGGMEQFF
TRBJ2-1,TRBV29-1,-,CSVEGQGKSYNEQFF
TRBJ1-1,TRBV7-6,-,CASSSPQGQGHTEAFF
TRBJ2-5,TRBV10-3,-,CAISEPRLEPRETQYF
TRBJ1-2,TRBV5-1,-,CASSPLRLLRYTF
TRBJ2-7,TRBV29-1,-,CSVRTGVEQYF
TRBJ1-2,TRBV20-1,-,CSASPTGYGCGYTF
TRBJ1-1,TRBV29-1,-,CSVAGTGIPEAFF
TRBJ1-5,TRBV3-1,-,CASSAGTPDNQPQHF
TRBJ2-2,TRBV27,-,CASSFWQANTGELFF
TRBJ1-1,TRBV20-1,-,CSARDPRQGPMNTEAFF
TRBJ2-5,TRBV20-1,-,CSARDGGGTQYF
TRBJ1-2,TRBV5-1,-,CASSWTGGILDGYTF
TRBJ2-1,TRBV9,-,CASSVSGTGYNEQFF
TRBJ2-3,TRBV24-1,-,CATSDPGEFGIDTQYF
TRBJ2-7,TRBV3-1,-,CASSQDQLAGEDEQYF
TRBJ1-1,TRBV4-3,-,CASSQDRVGTEAFF
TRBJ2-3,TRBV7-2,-,CASSFSSGSTDTQYF
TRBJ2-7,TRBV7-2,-,CASSWLLGDSYEQYF
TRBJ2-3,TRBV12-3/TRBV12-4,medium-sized,CASSLGTSYTDTQYF
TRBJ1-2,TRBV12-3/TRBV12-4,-,CASSYGVYGYTF
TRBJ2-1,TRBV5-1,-,CASSWPGTLTRAGDYNEQFF
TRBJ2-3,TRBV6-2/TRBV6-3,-,CASSYGTWRGGPDTQYF
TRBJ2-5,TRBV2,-,CASSEGLAWSQETQYF
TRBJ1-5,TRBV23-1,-,CASSRTGSRNQPQHF
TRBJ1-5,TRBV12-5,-,CASGLGGQGNQPQHF
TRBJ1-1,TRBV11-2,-,CASSSDRDIEAFF
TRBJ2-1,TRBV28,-,CASSFSSGRPEEQFF
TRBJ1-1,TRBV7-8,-,CASSLEVGMGGTEAFF
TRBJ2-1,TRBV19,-,CASKGISQGNEQFF
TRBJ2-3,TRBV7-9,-,CASSPSPDRANTQYF
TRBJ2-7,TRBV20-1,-,CSARQVYEQYF
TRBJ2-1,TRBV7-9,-,CASSPAGNHNEQFF
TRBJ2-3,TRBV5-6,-,CASSLVAGWGTDTQYF
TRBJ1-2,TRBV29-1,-,CSVPTGINGYTF
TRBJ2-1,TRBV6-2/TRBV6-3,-,CASRPGLAGYNEQFF
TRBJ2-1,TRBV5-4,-,CASAGTSGDNEQFF
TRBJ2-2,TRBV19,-,CASSIGTGDGELFF
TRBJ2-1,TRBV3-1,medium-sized,CASRPHPGNEQFF